The clone carrying this T cell receptor (beta chain) occurred many times. This sample is part of a study of chronic HIV infection and antiretroviral therapy. CDR3 length equals 15 residues. From germline, CDR1 is SGHNT and CDR2 YYREEE (reference sequence). Trimming pared 3 bases from V and 3 bases from J, leaving 15 bases between. TCRdb called the 5' RACE reads again in MiXCR, with one record for every CDR3 protein. The table has approximately 30,000 distinct CDR3 sequences, over 7% seen once; the top ten hold about 2.7%. The rearrangement links TRBV5-4 to TRBJ2-5; D is ambiguous. This TCR was sampled from an adult who had HIV and had not received antiretroviral therapy, or was an uninfected healthy control (not recorded which). Sample: peripheral blood. The DNA of the CDR3 is TGTGCCAGCAGCTCGGGCGGACGGAGTAAAGAGACCCAGTACTTC. It specifies CASSSGGRSKETQYF.